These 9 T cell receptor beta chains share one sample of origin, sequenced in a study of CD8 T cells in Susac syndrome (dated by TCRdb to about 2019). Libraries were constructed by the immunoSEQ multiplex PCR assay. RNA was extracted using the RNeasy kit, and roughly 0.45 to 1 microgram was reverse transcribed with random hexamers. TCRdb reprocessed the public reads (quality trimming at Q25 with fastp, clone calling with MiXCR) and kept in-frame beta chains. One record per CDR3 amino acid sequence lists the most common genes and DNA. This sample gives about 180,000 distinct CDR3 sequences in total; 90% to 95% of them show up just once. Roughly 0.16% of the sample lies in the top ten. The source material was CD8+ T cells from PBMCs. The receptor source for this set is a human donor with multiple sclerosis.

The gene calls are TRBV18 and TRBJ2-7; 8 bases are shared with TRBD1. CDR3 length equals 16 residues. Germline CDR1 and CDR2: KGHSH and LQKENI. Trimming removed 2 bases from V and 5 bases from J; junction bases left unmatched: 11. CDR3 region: CASSPTNTGGPDEQYF. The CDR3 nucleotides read TGTGCCAGCTCACCAACGAACACAGGGGGTCCCGACGAGCAGTACTTC.

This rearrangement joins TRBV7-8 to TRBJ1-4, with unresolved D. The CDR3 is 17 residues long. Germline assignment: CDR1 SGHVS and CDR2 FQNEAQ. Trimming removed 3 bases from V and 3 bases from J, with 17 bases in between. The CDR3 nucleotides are TGTGCCAGCAGCTTTGGGAGCGGTACAGTATCTAATGAAAAACTGTTTTTT. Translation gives CASSFGSGTVSNEKLFF.

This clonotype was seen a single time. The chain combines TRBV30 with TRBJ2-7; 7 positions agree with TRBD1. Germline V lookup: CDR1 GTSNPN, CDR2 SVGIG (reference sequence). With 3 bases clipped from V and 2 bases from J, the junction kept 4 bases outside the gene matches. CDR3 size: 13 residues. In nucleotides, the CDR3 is TGTGCCTGGAGGTGGACAGGAGCCTACGAGCAGTACTTC. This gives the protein CAWRWTGAYEQYF.

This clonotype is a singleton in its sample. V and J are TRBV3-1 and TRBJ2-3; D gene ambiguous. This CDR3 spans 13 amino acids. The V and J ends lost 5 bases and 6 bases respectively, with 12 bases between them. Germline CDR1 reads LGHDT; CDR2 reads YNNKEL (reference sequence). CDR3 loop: CASSSIVRDTQYF. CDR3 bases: TGTGCCAGCAGCTCGATAGTTCGGGATACGCAGTATTTT.

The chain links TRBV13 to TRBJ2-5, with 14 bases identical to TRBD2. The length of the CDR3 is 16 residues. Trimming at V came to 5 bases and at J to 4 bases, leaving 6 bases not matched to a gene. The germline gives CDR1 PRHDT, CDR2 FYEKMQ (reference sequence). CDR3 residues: CASSLDGTSGRETQYF. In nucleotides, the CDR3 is TGTGCCAGCAGCCTAGACGGGACTAGCGGGAGAGAGACCCAGTACTTC.

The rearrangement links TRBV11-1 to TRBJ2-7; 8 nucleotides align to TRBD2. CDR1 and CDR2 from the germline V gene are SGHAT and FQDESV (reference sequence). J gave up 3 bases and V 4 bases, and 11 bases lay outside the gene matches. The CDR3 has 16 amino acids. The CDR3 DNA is TGTGCCAGCAGCTATACCTATAGCGGGGAGAACTACGAGCAGTACTTC. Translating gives CASSYTYSGENYEQYF.

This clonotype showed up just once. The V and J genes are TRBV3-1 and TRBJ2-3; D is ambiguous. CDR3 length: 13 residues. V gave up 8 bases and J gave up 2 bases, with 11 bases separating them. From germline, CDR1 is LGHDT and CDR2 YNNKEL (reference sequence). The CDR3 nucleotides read TGTGCCAGCCGGCCGGACCCCACAGATACGCAGTATTTT. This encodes CASRPDPTDTQYF.

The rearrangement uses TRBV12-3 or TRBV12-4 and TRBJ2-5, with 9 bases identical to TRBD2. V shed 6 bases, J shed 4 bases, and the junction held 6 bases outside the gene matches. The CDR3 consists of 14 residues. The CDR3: CASRVPGLAETQYF. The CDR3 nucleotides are TGTGCCAGCAGAGTGCCGGGACTAGCAGAGACCCAGTACTTC.

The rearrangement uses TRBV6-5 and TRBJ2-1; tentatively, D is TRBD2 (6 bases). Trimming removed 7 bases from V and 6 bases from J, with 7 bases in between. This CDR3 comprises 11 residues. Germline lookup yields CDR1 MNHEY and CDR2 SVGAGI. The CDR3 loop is CASIGGNEQFF. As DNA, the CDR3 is TGTGCCAGCATCGGGGGCAATGAGCAGTTCTTC.